This TCR beta chain derives from a study of T cell repertoires in cytomegalovirus infection. About the study: Matching HLA type and CMV infection were both indicated by public TCR beta signatures.

Trimming took 3 bases from V and 10 from J, leaving 22 bases between them. Germline values: CDR1 SEHNR, CDR2 FQNEAQ (reference sequence). The CDR3 totals 16 residues. Comments on this clonotype: Its antigen is unknown.

Via MiXCR, TCRdb re-called the reads, giving one row per CDR3 protein. The repertoire holds 800,000 to 950,000 distinct CDR3 sequences, approximately 29% seen once, with under 15% in the top ten. The chain carries TRBV7-9 and TRBJ2-1, with D perhaps TRBD1 or TRBD2 (6 bases each). The sequence was collected from a human donor in good health (CMV status not recorded). Some clones in this sample may be carry-over from other donors' samples. Sequencing was performed on cultured CD8+ T cells from PBMCs, taken from culture after CMV antigen stimulation. The CDR3 loop is CASSFKGGKGLGEQFF. The DNA of the CDR3 is TGTGCCAGCAGCTTCAAAGGGGGGAAGGGCCTAGGCGAGCAGTTCTTC. Drawing the rest from reference TRBV7-9 and TRBJ2-1, the complete variable domain is DTGVSQNPRHKITKRGQNVTFRCDPISEHNRLYWYRQTLGQGPEFLTYFQNEAQLEKSRLLSDRFSAERPKGSFSTLEIQRTEQGDSAMYLCASSFKGGKGLGEQFFGPGTRLTVL.